Below, 25 T cell receptor beta chains from the same sample are listed, as sequenced in a study of T cells in Graves' hyperthyroidism and ophthalmopathy (dated by TCRdb to 2018 to 2020). The library was produced with multiplex PCR. TCRdb shows the sequencer as Illumina HiSeq 2000. The TCR beta CDR3 regions were amplified from the RNA transcripts. The TCR CDR3 was subjected to a first round of RT-PCR using the HTBI primer set and the Qiagen OneStep RT-PCR kit. The public reads were reprocessed in TCRdb via fastp at Q25 and MiXCR, keeping in-frame beta chains. Every CDR3 protein is listed once, alongside the most common genes and DNA of its rows. In all, the sample holds about 290,000 distinct CDR3 sequences, and roughly 15% of those were seen once. Around 33% of the sample is taken by the ten largest. Sequencing used blood. These receptors all come from a man aged 25-45 years with Graves' hyperthyroidism.

The chain links TRBV28 to TRBJ2-5, with TRBD2 matching over 14 bases. The CDR3 spans 16 residues. V gave up 5 bases and J gave up 5 bases; unmatched junction bases: 7. The germline CDR1 and CDR2 sequences are MDHEN and SYDVKM. In nucleotides, the CDR3 is TGTGCCAGCAGTGGGACTAGCGGGAGCTCTGTGGAGACCCAGTACTTC. This gives the protein CASSGTSGSSVETQYF.

In this sample, this clonotype turned up many times. This sequence joins TRBV6-5 and TRBJ1-1; possibly TRBD1 for D (5 bases). The CDR3 has 15 residues. Germline CDR1 is MNHEY and CDR2 is SVGAGI. The ends were cut back, 0 bases at V and 5 bases at J, with 13 bases in the middle. This CDR3 reads CASSYSSGTETEAFF. CDR3 bases: TGTGCCAGCAGTTACTCATCCGGGACGGAAACTGAAGCTTTCTTT.

DNA for the CDR3: TGCAGCGCGGGACAGGGGGCATGGACGAACACTGAAGCTTTCTTT. Its translation is CSAGQGAWTNTEAFF. The chain joins TRBV29-1 to TRBJ1-1, with TRBD1 identical over 12 bases. The CDR3 extends over 15 amino acids. Germline trimming cut 7 bases from V and 1 base from J; bases unmatched to any gene: 7. Germline V gene data show CDR1 as SQVTM and CDR2 as ANQGSEA.

The chain carries TRBV9 and TRBJ2-3, with 8 positions matching TRBD2. This CDR3 contains 15 residues. V lost 0 bases to trimming and J lost 1 base; unmatched junction nucleotides: 1. From germline, CDR1 is SGDLS and CDR2 YYNGEE. CDR3 region: CASSVVGGGTDTQYF. The CDR3 DNA is TGTGCCAGCAGCGTAGTCGGGGGGGGCACAGATACGCAGTATTTT.

In this sample, this clonotype turned up many times. This chain connects TRBV7-8 to TRBJ2-5; TRBD1 is a possible D gene (5 bases). Trimming pared 0 bases from V and 3 bases from J, leaving 11 bases between. The CDR3 runs 15 residues. CDR1 SGHVS and CDR2 FQNEAQ come from the germline V gene. As DNA, the CDR3 is TGTGCCAGCAGCTTAGCGTTACAGGACAAAGAGACCCAGTACTTC. Residues: CASSLALQDKETQYF.

This clonotype was seen ten or more times. This sequence joins TRBV7-3 and TRBJ2-1, with D possibly TRBD2 on 6 matching bases. The V and J ends lost 8 bases and 10 bases respectively, with 18 bases between them. CDR1 is SGHTA and CDR2 is FQGTGA in the germline V gene. CDR3 length: 13 residues. This CDR3 reads CASRDSASTEQFF. DNA of the CDR3: TGTGCCAGCCGGGACTCAGCCTCGACGGAGCAGTTCTTC.

This clonotype appeared a few times. In DNA, the CDR3 is TGTGCCAGCAGCCCGGTGGATGATTCACCCCTCCACTTT. Its translation: CASSPVDDSPLHF. The chain uses TRBV4-2 and TRBJ1-6; D remains unclear. Germline values: CDR1 LGHNA, CDR2 YNFKEQ. This CDR3 contains 13 residues. V was cut by 4 bases and J by 8 bases, with 9 bases left in between.

This clonotype turned up a few times. The rearrangement uses TRBV29-1 and TRBJ2-2; 8 bases fit TRBD1. The V segment lost 6 bases and the J segment 6 bases; nucleotides outside the gene matches: 3. Germline CDR1 is SQVTM and CDR2 is ANQGSEA. There are 12 residues in the CDR3. CDR3 bases: TGCAGCGTGCCACAGGGGGCCGGGGAGCTGTTTTTT. It yields the protein CSVPQGAGELFF.

The chain carries TRBV19 and TRBJ2-2, with 15 bases aligning to TRBD2. V shed 6 bases, J shed 7 bases, and the junction held 6 bases outside the gene matches. Per the germline V gene, CDR1 is LNHDA and CDR2 is SQIVND (reference sequence). The CDR3 extends over 16 amino acids. The CDR3 loop is CASSRTSGRAVGELFF. CDR3 DNA sequence: TGTGCCAGTAGCAGGACTAGCGGGAGGGCGGTCGGGGAGCTGTTTTTT.

This clonotype showed up many times. The chain links TRBV10-3 to TRBJ2-1; 11 nucleotides agree with TRBD2. There are 14 residues in the CDR3. The V and J ends lost 0 bases and 8 bases, in that order; junction bases with no gene match: 0. Germline lookup yields CDR1 ENHRY and CDR2 SYGVKD. The CDR3 DNA sequence: TGTGCCATCAGTGAGTCGGGACTAGCGGATGAGCAGTTCTTC. Translated: CAISESGLADEQFF.

A remark on this clonotype: A junction end diverges from the germline sequence, so it may reflect a read error. The chain links TRBV10-2 to TRBJ1-3; the D gene is possibly TRBD1 (5 bases). This CDR3 region has 16 residues. CDR1 is WSHSY and CDR2 is SAAADI in the germline V gene. The CDR3 bases are TGCGCCAGCAGTGAGGGCTTTCGGGGGATTGGAAACACCACATATTTT. It is translated as CASSEGFRGIGNTTYF.

This clonotype came up many times. The rearrangement links TRBV5-1 to TRBJ2-7; D is possibly TRBD1 (7 bases). Deletions cut 6 bases from V and 4 bases from J, with 17 bases between. CDR3 length equals 14 residues. CDR1 and CDR2 from the germline V gene are SGHRS and YFSETQ. Written as DNA, the CDR3 is TGCGCCAGCAACCCCCCAGGGGGGAGTTACGAGCAGTACTTC. As protein: CASNPPGGSYEQYF.

This clonotype occurred a few times. The J gene is TRBJ2-7, the V gene TRBV6-1; 7 bases agree with TRBD2. Germline values: CDR1 MNHNS, CDR2 SASEGT. CDR3 length: 15 residues. V trimming: 4 bases; J trimming: 2 bases; junction bases outside the gene matches: 8. CDR3 protein: CASSVVRTSAYEQYF. The CDR3 coding sequence is TGTGCCAGCAGTGTGGTACGGACTAGTGCCTACGAGCAGTACTTC.

There are many counts of this clonotype. The CDR3 spells CASSFPGAAGLKQFF. The CDR3 DNA reads TGTGCCAGCAGCTTTCCCGGAGCAGCGGGATTAAAGCAGTTCTTC. The genes are TRBV11-2 and TRBJ2-1; 7 nucleotides match TRBD2. Trimming took 3 bases from V and 11 from J; bases not matched to a gene: 13. Germline-derived CDR1 and CDR2 are SGHAT and FQNNGV. The CDR3 is 15 residues long.

The CDR3 protein is CASSESVWGTNSGETQYF. The CDR3 DNA reads as TGCGCCAGCAGTGAGTCTGTTTGGGGTACCAACTCAGGAGAGACCCAGTACTTC. This chain links TRBV10-1 with TRBJ2-5, with D hard to call. The CDR3 spans 18 residues. The V end was cut by 0 bases, the J end by 4 bases, with 21 bases between. Germline CDR1 is WNHNN and CDR2 is SYGVQD (reference sequence).

This rearrangement joins TRBV12-3 or TRBV12-4 to TRBJ2-1, with a weak D call TRBD2 (6 bases). V lost 6 bases and J 10 bases, leaving 16 bases between the germline ends. There are 13 residues in the CDR3. The CDR3 sequence: CASRRAGLGEQFF. CDR3 DNA: TGTGCCAGCAGGAGGGCGGGATTAGGAGAGCAGTTCTTC.

This clonotype was detected many times. CDR3 in amino acids: CASSLNRESLETQYF. The CDR3 bases are TGTGCCAGCAGCTTAAACAGGGAATCCCTAGAGACCCAGTACTTC. The chain combines TRBV7-2 with TRBJ2-5; D may be TRBD1 (6 bases). Trimming took 2 bases from V and 4 from J, leaving 14 bases between them. The CDR3 extends over 15 amino acids. CDR1 and CDR2 from the germline V gene are SGHTA and FQGNSA.

The chain uses TRBV12-3 or TRBV12-4 and TRBJ1-1, with D possibly being TRBD1 (5 bases). With 7 bases removed from V and 5 bases from J, the gap between germline ends came to 17 bases. The CDR3 runs 14 residues. CDR3 nucleotides: TGTGCCAGCACTCGGTCGGGGGTTGGGACTGAAGCTTTCTTT. This gives the protein CASTRSGVGTEAFF.

Ten or more counts support this clonotype. This chain links TRBV20-1 with TRBJ2-1; a possible D gene is TRBD1 (5 bases). The CDR3 has 12 amino acids. Looked up from germline, CDR1 is DFQATT and CDR2 is SNEGSKA (reference sequence). V was clipped by 1 base and J by 7 bases, with 8 bases between them. The CDR3 is CSARAQGNEQFF. CDR3 nucleotide sequence: TGCAGTGCTAGAGCGCAGGGTAATGAGCAGTTCTTC.

This clonotype was picked up many times. This chain links TRBV12-3 or TRBV12-4 with TRBJ2-4; the D gene is possibly TRBD1 (6 bases). The germline V and J ends were trimmed by 3 bases and 3 bases, with 9 bases remaining between them. This CDR3 spans 14 amino acids. The DNA for the CDR3 is TGTGCCAGCAGTTTCTGGGACAACAAAAACATTCAGTACTTC. It is translated as CASSFWDNKNIQYF.

In this sample, this clonotype turned up many times. The chain uses TRBV30 and TRBJ1-1; possibly TRBD1 for D (5 bases). This CDR3 region has 14 residues. The V gene lost 0 bases and the J gene lost 1 base, with 9 bases spanning the gap. Germline CDR1 GTSNPN, CDR2 SVGIG (reference sequence). The CDR3 DNA sequence: TGTGCCTGGAGTGTGGGGCCCAAGAACACTGAAGCTTTCTTT. The encoded protein is CAWSVGPKNTEAFF.

This clonotype showed up many times. This chain connects TRBV12-3 or TRBV12-4 to TRBJ1-2, with TRBD1 identical over 7 bases. V was clipped by 5 bases and J by 4 bases; unmatched bases: 7. This CDR3 is 14 amino acids long. This chain's CDR3 is CASSRRGRGYGYTF. The CDR3 nucleotides are TGTGCCAGCAGTCGGAGGGGGCGCGGCTATGGCTACACCTTC.

V is TRBV27 and J is TRBJ2-7; 9 bases map to TRBD2. V gave up 4 bases and J gave up 3 bases; unmatched junction bases: 7. Per germline, CDR1 MNHEY and CDR2 SMNVEV (reference sequence). The CDR3 loop spans 15 amino acids. The CDR3 sequence is CASSSLAGSRYEQYF. The CDR3 bases are TGTGCCAGCAGTTCTCTAGCGGGGTCTCGCTACGAGCAGTACTTC.

This clonotype was seen at least ten times. The genes are TRBV5-5 and TRBJ2-5; D may match TRBD1 or TRBD2 (5 bases each). CDR1 and CDR2 (germline): SGHKS, YYEKEE (reference sequence). V was shortened by 2 bases and J by 5 bases, with 16 bases between the two germline ends. This CDR3 has 15 amino acids. CDR3 in DNA: TGTGCCAGCAGCTTTGGGGGATCCGCCCGGGAGACCCAGTACTTC. Amino acid sequence: CASSFGGSARETQYF. The full variable domain, completed using reference TRBV5-5 and TRBJ2-5, is DAGVTQSPTHLIKTRGQQVTLRCSPISGHKSVSWYQQVLGQGPQFIFQYYEKEERGRGNFPDRFSARQFPNYSSELNVNALLLGDSALYLCASSFGGSARETQYFGPGTRLLVL.

This clonotype was counted ten times or more. V gene TRBV5-1 combines with J gene TRBJ1-2; D is ambiguous. V dropped 0 bases and J dropped 3 bases, with 12 bases sitting between them. Germline CDR1 SGHRS, CDR2 YFSETQ. CDR3 length equals 15 residues. The CDR3 spells CASSLAIGRDYGYTF. In DNA, the CDR3 is TGCGCCAGCAGCTTGGCCATCGGACGGGACTATGGCTACACCTTC.